These 7 T cell receptor beta chains originate from one sample sequenced in a study of blood T cell repertoires in COVID-19. TCRdb's copy holds only in-frame clones and misses some; the assay was immunoSEQ multiplex PCR. There are some 210,000 clones in the sample; approximately 80% occur only once, and roughly 8.7% lies in the top ten. The sample consisted of PBMCs or T cells enriched from blood (not recorded which). The source is a man aged 40-49 years who had recovered from COVID-19.

V usage is TRBV11-2 and J usage is TRBJ2-2; 7 bases agree with TRBD1. The CDR3 runs to 16 residues. CDR1 and CDR2 from the germline V gene are SGHAT and FQNNGV. V lost 4 bases and J lost 7; bases outside the gene matches: 12. In DNA, the CDR3 is TGTGCCAGCAGCTGGGCCGGGACAGATTTTAACGGGGAGCTGTTTTTT. It encodes CASSWAGTDFNGELFF.

The chain recombines TRBV13 with TRBJ2-1; D is unclear. Germline CDR1 and CDR2: PRHDT and FYEKMQ (reference sequence). The CDR3 runs to 15 residues. V dropped 5 bases and J dropped 0 bases, with 11 bases sitting between them. This CDR3 reads CASSPPKSSYNEQFF. The CDR3 DNA is TGTGCCAGCAGCCCTCCCAAGAGCTCCTACAATGAGCAGTTCTTC.

This rearrangement joins TRBV18 to TRBJ2-3; TRBD1 aligns across 9 bases. Trimming at V came to 0 bases and at J to 6 bases, leaving 7 bases not matched to a gene. This CDR3 is built from 16 residues. CDR1 and CDR2 from the germline V gene are KGHSH and LQKENI. CDR3 protein: CASSPPTTGGRDTQYF. The DNA for the CDR3 is TGTGCCAGCTCACCACCGACGACAGGGGGTAGGGATACGCAGTATTTT.

This clone was detected only a few times. The V gene is TRBV5-4, the J gene TRBJ2-7; TRBD2 matches at 10 bases. Trimming cost V 1 base and J 4 bases; bases outside gene matches: 2. Germline V gives CDR1 SGHNT, CDR2 YYREEE (reference sequence). This CDR3 has 14 amino acids. The DNA of the CDR3 is TGTGCCAGCAGCTTGCTAGCGGGAGAATACGAGCAGTACTTC. It codes for CASSLLAGEYEQYF.

The chain uses TRBV11-3 and TRBJ2-1; TRBD1 agrees at 10 bases. Germline CDR1 and CDR2: SGHNT and YENEEA. This CDR3 is built from 15 residues. V dropped 4 bases and J dropped 9; count of bases not matched to a gene: 9. The CDR3 protein is CASSYRDRGSSEQFF. The CDR3 DNA reads as TGTGCCAGCAGCTACCGGGACAGGGGTAGTAGTGAGCAGTTCTTC.

The V gene is TRBV9, the J gene TRBJ2-2, with 7 bases identical to TRBD2. The germline CDR1 and CDR2 sequences are SGDLS and YYNGEE. V lost 9 bases and J lost 5; bases outside the gene matches: 10. This CDR3 has 14 residues. CDR3 loop: CATSRGSGTGELFF. CDR3 in DNA: TGTGCCACCTCCCGGGGTAGCGGGACCGGGGAGCTGTTTTTT. Full variable domain (outside the CDR3, taken from reference TRBV9 and TRBJ2-2): DSGVTQTPKHLITATGQRVTLRCSPRSGDLSVYWYQQSLDQGLQFLIQYYNGEERAKGNILERFSAQQFPDLHSELNLSSLELGDSALYFCATSRGSGTGELFFGEGSRLTVL.

This clone was counted only a few times. V is TRBV9 and J is TRBJ1-4, with 8 bases identical to TRBD1. The V segment lost 4 bases and the J segment 3 bases; nucleotides outside the gene matches: 5. CDR1 SGDLS and CDR2 YYNGEE come from the germline V gene. CDR3 length: 15 amino acids. The CDR3 here is CASSLQDRANEKLFF. DNA of the CDR3: TGTGCCAGCAGCCTCCAGGACAGGGCTAATGAAAAACTGTTTTTT.